The sequence of this TCR delta chain was determined in a study of gamma-delta T cells after stem cell transplantation. A few counts support this clone. TCRdb redid the clone calls on the RT-PCR reads with CATT. The sample has over 1,100 delta-chain clones, approximately 47% seen once. From germline, CDR1 is TSWWSYY and CDR2 QGS. The CDR3 extends over 25 amino acids. The junction had 26 bases not matched to a gene; V was cut back by 0 bases and J by 0 bases. The sequence was collected from a human donor. It is not recorded whose cells these are; they may come from a transplant donor. V usage is TRDV1 and J usage is TRDJ1; 12 positions match TRDD3. Sequencing used gamma-delta T cells. The CDR3 DNA sequence: TGTGCTCTTGGGGAACTTCAAACCTCGAGCAGACCGAACTGGGGGATACCCCTGGACACCGATAAACTCATCTTT. Its translation: CALGELQTSSRPNWGIPLDTDKLIF.